The clone carrying this T cell receptor beta chain turned up a few times. Its antigen is unidentified. The CDR3 runs 15 residues. CDR1 and CDR2 from the germline V gene are SGDLS and YYNGEE. Trimming stripped 4 bases from V and 1 base from J, with 14 bases between. The data derive from a study of PD-L1 blockade in urothelial cancer. Study in general: It was at 3 weeks (second dose) and 6 weeks after treatment start that blood was analyzed. Study outcomes and limitations: Durable-benefit patients showed greater tumor-associated blood clone expansion at 3 weeks.

Time point denoted: pretreatment peripheral blood. The patients had locally advanced or metastatic urothelial carcinoma. Each patient gave between 1 and 8 samples, pretreatment and on-treatment. Sequenced by immunoSEQ multiplex PCR; TCRdb stores in-frame clones only, minus some. The sample has about 50,000 clones; about 86% are singletons. The material was PBMCs, obtained around atezolizumab (anti-PD-L1) treatment. The rearrangement links TRBV9 to TRBJ2-5; no clear D. The sequence was collected from a man between 65 and 79 years old with urothelial cancer. The DNA of the CDR3 is TGTGCCAGCAGCCCCTCGAGGCTAGTCCAAGAGACCCAGTACTTC. Amino acids: CASSPSRLVQETQYF.